A single sample is the source of the 5 T cell receptor beta chains below, sequenced in a study of cytomegalovirus exposure and HLA in healthy donors. The PCR made use of 60 Vbeta and 13 Jbeta primers. Some clones are missing from TCRdb's copy, which holds only in-frame ones; the method was immunoSEQ multiplex PCR. In the table there are more than 65,000 clones, around four fifths of which are singletons. Specimen: PBMCs. These receptor sequences come from a woman aged 45-59 years in good health and CMV-seropositive.

This clone was detected only a few times. V gene TRBV10-1 combines with J gene TRBJ2-3; perhaps TRBD1 as D (6 bases). Per the germline V gene, CDR1 is WNHNN and CDR2 is SYGVQD (reference sequence). The CDR3 contains 12 residues. Trimming took off 6 bases at V and 3 bases at J, with 7 bases between the two ends. As DNA, the CDR3 is TGCGCCAGCAGCAGGGGAACAGATACGCAGTATTTT. It is translated as CASSRGTDTQYF.

The chain couples TRBV27 to TRBJ1-2; the match to TRBD1 covers 8 bases. The CDR3 runs 15 residues. In germline, CDR1 is MNHEY, CDR2 SMNVEV (reference sequence). V was pared by 5 bases and J by 1 base, with 6 bases of the junction left unmatched. CDR3 region: CASSTRQGNNYGYTF. CDR3 nucleotide sequence: TGTGCCAGCAGTACCCGACAGGGGAATAACTATGGCTACACCTTC.

J is TRBJ1-1 and V is TRBV6-5, with 7 bases identical to TRBD1. Germline loops: CDR1 MNHEY, CDR2 SVGAGI. Trimming removed 7 bases from V and 1 base from J; junction bases left unmatched: 6. The CDR3 contains 14 residues. The CDR3 spells CASIRQGTNTEAFF. The CDR3 DNA reads as TGTGCCAGCATTCGACAGGGAACGAACACTGAAGCTTTCTTT.

This clone is medium-sized by share. The chain uses TRBV9 and TRBJ2-7, with TRBD2 matching 10 bases. The CDR3 length is 17 residues. Per germline, CDR1 SGDLS and CDR2 YYNGEE. J gave up 4 bases and V 4 bases, and 14 bases lay outside the gene matches. CDR3 nucleotide sequence: TGTGCCAGCAGCCATTCACCCACCGGGACTAGCGAGTACGAGCAGTACTTC. This codes for CASSHSPTGTSEYEQYF. The full variable domain, its missing parts supplied by reference TRBV9 and TRBJ2-7, is DSGVTQTPKHLITATGQRVTLRCSPRSGDLSVYWYQQSLDQGLQFLIQYYNGEERAKGNILERFSAQQFPDLHSELNLSSLELGDSALYFCASSHSPTGTSEYEQYFGPGTRLTVT.

The chain uses TRBV29-1 and TRBJ1-5, with 8 bases that match TRBD1. CDR3 length: 13 residues. Germline V gives CDR1 SQVTM, CDR2 ANQGSEA. V lost 6 bases to trimming and J lost 3 bases; unmatched junction nucleotides: 4. This CDR3 reads CSVGQGLNQPQHF. As DNA, the CDR3 is TGCAGCGTAGGACAGGGTCTCAATCAGCCCCAGCATTTT.